Following are 18 T cell receptor beta chains from one sample sequenced in a study of blood T cell repertoires in COVID-19. Clones were read by immunoSEQ multiplex PCR, and TCRdb kept only the in-frame ones, dropping some. Here the sample spans roughly 250,000 clones, approximately 85% being singletons. Source material: peripheral blood. These receptors were collected from a human donor with COVID-19, enrolled during active disease. The donor label of this sample is uncertain.

J is TRBJ2-5 and V is TRBV7-2, with a tentative D call TRBD2 (5 bases). V was cut by 2 bases and J by 5 bases, with 12 bases left in between. The CDR3 covers 14 residues. Germline loops: CDR1 SGHTA, CDR2 FQGNSA. CDR3 nucleotides: TGTGCCAGCAGCTTAAGCGTGACTATCGAGACCCAGTACTTC. Translated, it gives CASSLSVTIETQYF.

The genes are TRBV7-9 and TRBJ2-1; TRBD2 is a possible D gene (6 bases). The V end was cut by 7 bases, the J end by 8 bases, with 21 bases between. Germline loops: CDR1 SEHNR, CDR2 FQNEAQ (reference sequence). The CDR3 has 15 amino acids. The CDR3 DNA is TGTGCCAGCACCAGGGCGTCGGGAGTCGGAGATGAGCAGTTCTTC. It codes for CASTRASGVGDEQFF.

This clone was recorded once. The chain links TRBV6-4 to TRBJ2-1; TRBD1 matches at 9 bases. The CDR3 is 15 residues long. Germline trimming cut 2 bases from V and 4 bases from J; bases unmatched to any gene: 3. Germline lookup yields CDR1 MRHNA and CDR2 SNTAGT. The CDR3 is CASSDPGTGYNEQFF. The CDR3 bases are TGTGCCAGCAGTGACCCCGGGACAGGGTACAATGAGCAGTTCTTC.

This clone has just one count. V gene TRBV19 combines with J gene TRBJ1-5, with D possibly matching TRBD1 (5 bases). From germline, CDR1 is LNHDA and CDR2 SQIVND (reference sequence). The CDR3 spans 16 residues. Trimming cost V 10 bases and J 0 bases, with 19 bases left between them. The DNA for the CDR3 is TGTGCCACTGGGTTTGGGTCGACAGCTAGCAATCAGCCCCAGCATTTT. Translating gives CATGFGSTASNQPQHF.

The chain uses TRBV4-3 and TRBJ1-2, with D possibly TRBD1 on 6 matching bases. Trimming removed 2 bases at V and 5 bases at J, with 15 bases between. Germline CDR1 LGHNA, CDR2 YSLEER. The CDR3 spans 15 residues. CDR3 sequence (DNA): TGCGCCAGCAGCCAAATAGATCGAAGGGGGTATGGCTACACCTTC. Its protein product is CASSQIDRRGYGYTF.

This chain connects TRBV6-4 to TRBJ2-3, with D possibly matching TRBD2 (7 bases). Trimming left V 5 bases short and J 1 base short, with 16 bases between. The CDR3 consists of 16 residues. Germline V gene data show CDR1 as MRHNA and CDR2 as SNTAGT. CDR3 DNA: TGTGCCAGCAGTCCCCTAGGGGGGGGAGGCACAGATACGCAGTATTTT. It specifies CASSPLGGGGTDTQYF.

J is TRBJ2-2 and V is TRBV19; TRBD2 matches at 10 bases. Germline V gene lookup returns CDR1 LNHDA and CDR2 SQIVND (reference sequence). This CDR3 region has 14 residues. Trimming at V came to 7 bases and at J to 8 bases, leaving 7 bases not matched to a gene. CDR3 DNA: TGTGCCAGTAAGGTAGCGGGAGGATGGGGGGAGCTGTTTTTT. It encodes CASKVAGGWGELFF.

The rearrangement uses TRBV19 and TRBJ1-1; D not resolved. The V gene's germline CDR1 is LNHDA and CDR2 SQIVND (reference sequence). The length of the CDR3 is 13 residues. The V gene lost 5 bases and the J gene lost 3 bases, with 10 bases spanning the gap. This CDR3 is CASSFPGDTEAFF. The CDR3 bases are TGTGCCAGTAGTTTCCCGGGAGACACTGAAGCTTTCTTT.

The V and J genes are TRBV25-1 and TRBJ1-2; D is ambiguous. V gave up 2 bases and J gave up 5 bases, with 12 bases separating them. This CDR3 contains 14 residues. Germline CDR1 MGHDK, CDR2 SYGVNS. The CDR3 here is CASSEPQALYGYTF. CDR3 nucleotides: TGTGCCAGCAGTGAACCCCAGGCGCTGTATGGCTACACCTTC.

V and J are TRBV2 and TRBJ2-5; TRBD1 is a possible D gene (5 bases). Germline assignment: CDR1 SNHLY and CDR2 FYNNEI. Trimming cost V 8 bases and J 4 bases, with 17 bases left between them. This CDR3 region has 14 residues. CDR3 in DNA: TGTGCCAGCCTCCTCGAAGGGGTAGGAGAGACCCAGTACTTC. Residues: CASLLEGVGETQYF.

This sequence joins TRBV28 and TRBJ2-7; maybe TRBD2 (7 bases). Trimming pared 8 bases from V and 5 bases from J, leaving 16 bases between. Germline CDR1 MDHEN, CDR2 SYDVKM. The CDR3 covers 13 residues. The CDR3, as DNA: TGTGCCAGCCATGAGGGGGGGTTAAACGAGCAGTACTTC. Its protein product is CASHEGGLNEQYF.

The gene calls are TRBV7-8 and TRBJ1-2; D remains unclear. Trimming cost V 0 bases and J 8 bases, with 16 bases left between them. CDR1 and CDR2 (germline): SGHVS, FQNEAQ. This CDR3 is built from 15 residues. The CDR3 DNA sequence: TGTGCCAGCAGCTTAGCGGGAGTCCCCGGCATGGGCTACACCTTC. Translation gives CASSLAGVPGMGYTF.

The gene calls are TRBV7-9 and TRBJ2-7; D unresolved. Trimming shortened V by 8 bases and J by 1 base, and 6 bases separated the two germline ends. From germline, CDR1 is SEHNR and CDR2 FQNEAQ (reference sequence). This CDR3 is built from 11 residues. The DNA of the CDR3 is TGTGCCAGCGGGCCTTCCTACGAGCAGTACTTC. Translated, it gives CASGPSYEQYF.

The chain has TRBV18 and TRBJ2-4; 12 nucleotides align to TRBD1. V shed 3 bases and J 0 bases; nucleotides not matched to a gene: 6. CDR1 KGHSH and CDR2 LQKENI come from the germline V gene. This CDR3 spans 18 amino acids. DNA for the CDR3: TGTGCCAGCTCACCGGGGACAGGGGGCGTCCAAGCCAAAAACATTCAGTACTTC. As protein: CASSPGTGGVQAKNIQYF.

The chain joins TRBV6-1 to TRBJ1-6; D gene uncertain. The CDR3 spans 20 residues. Trimming removed 4 bases at V and 0 bases at J, with 22 bases between. Looked up from germline, CDR1 is MNHNS and CDR2 is SASEGT. CDR3 nucleotide sequence: TGTGCCAGCAGTGGACGTTGGGCAGGCTGGCCGAGCTCCTATAATTCACCCCTCCACTTT. It specifies CASSGRWAGWPSSYNSPLHF.

J is TRBJ1-6 and V is TRBV6-5; 9 bases are a match to TRBD1. Germline CDR1 and CDR2: MNHEY and SVGAGI. This CDR3 spans 15 amino acids. V lost 2 bases, J lost 10 bases, and 6 bases stayed unmatched. The CDR3 loop reads CASSYGDRVGSPLHF. CDR3 coding DNA: TGTGCCAGCAGTTACGGGGACAGGGTTGGGTCACCCCTCCACTTT.

V usage is TRBV11-1 and J usage is TRBJ2-3; D unresolved. The length of the CDR3 is 12 residues. Trimming took off 4 bases at V and 8 bases at J, with 10 bases between the two ends. Germline CDR1 and CDR2: SGHAT and FQDESV (reference sequence). The CDR3 protein is CASSSPVATQYF. The CDR3 region has the DNA TGTGCCAGCAGCTCCCCTGTAGCTACGCAGTATTTT.

This clone was detected only a few times. The chain carries TRBV28 and TRBJ1-2; 9 bases line up with TRBD1. The CDR3 runs 16 residues. CDR1 and CDR2 from the germline V gene are MDHEN and SYDVKM. Losses at the gene ends were 3 bases for V and 4 bases for J; bases not matched to a gene: 9. The CDR3 DNA sequence: TGTGCCAGCAGTTTTTCCCGGGCGGACAGGGGCTATGGCTACACCTTC. The encoded protein is CASSFSRADRGYGYTF.